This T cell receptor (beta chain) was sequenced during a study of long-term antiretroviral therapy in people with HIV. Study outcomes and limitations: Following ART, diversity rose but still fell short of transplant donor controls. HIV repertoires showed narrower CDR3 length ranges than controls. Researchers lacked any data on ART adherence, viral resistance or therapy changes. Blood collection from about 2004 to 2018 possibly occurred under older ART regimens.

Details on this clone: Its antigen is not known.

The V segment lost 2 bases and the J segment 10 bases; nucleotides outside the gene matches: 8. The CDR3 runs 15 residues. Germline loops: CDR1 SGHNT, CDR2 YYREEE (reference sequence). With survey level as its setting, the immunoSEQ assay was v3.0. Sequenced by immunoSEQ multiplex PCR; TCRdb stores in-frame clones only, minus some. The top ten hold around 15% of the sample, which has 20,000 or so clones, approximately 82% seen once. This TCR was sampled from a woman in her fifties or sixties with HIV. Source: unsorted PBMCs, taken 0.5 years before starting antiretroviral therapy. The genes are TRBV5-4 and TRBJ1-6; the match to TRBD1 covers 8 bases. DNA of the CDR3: TGTGCCAGCAGCTTCGGCGGCAGGGGGCCGTCACCCCTCCACTTT. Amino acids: CASSFGGRGPSPLHF. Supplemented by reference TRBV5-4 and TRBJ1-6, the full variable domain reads ETGVTQSPTHLIKTRGQQVTLRCSSQSGHNTVSWYQQALGQGPQFIFQYYREEENGRGNFPPRFSGLQFPNYSSELNVNALELDDSALYLCASSFGGRGPSPLHFGNGTRLTVT.